The 27 T cell receptor beta chains listed next were all sequenced from one sample in a study of blood T cell repertoires in COVID-19. Here immunoSEQ multiplex PCR was the method, and the copy in TCRdb shows in-frame clones only, minus some. The sample consists of around 340,000 clones, less than 90% of them appearing once. Sequences were obtained from peripheral blood. The receptors shown here come from a woman aged 60 to 75 with COVID-19, enrolled during active disease.

The V and J genes are TRBV18 and TRBJ1-2; TRBD1 matches at 7 bases. Germline V gene data show CDR1 as KGHSH and CDR2 as LQKENI. V was pared by 1 base and J by 2 bases, with 4 bases of the junction left unmatched. The CDR3 is 15 residues long. CDR3: CASSPRGTANYGYTF. DNA of the CDR3: TGTGCCAGCTCACCACGAGGGACAGCAAACTATGGCTACACCTTC.

The V and J genes are TRBV27 and TRBJ1-1; D possibly corresponds to TRBD1 (6 bases). The V gene lost 4 bases and the J gene lost 6 bases, with 6 bases spanning the gap. This CDR3 comprises 11 residues. Per the germline V gene, CDR1 is MNHEY and CDR2 is SMNVEV (reference sequence). CDR3 DNA sequence: TGTGCCAGCAGTTACAGGGCTGAAGCTTTCTTT. Its translation: CASSYRAEAFF.

This chain joins TRBV11-3 and TRBJ1-3, with unresolved D. In germline, CDR1 is SGHNT, CDR2 YENEEA. The CDR3 sequence is 12 residues long. Trimming took off 2 bases at V and 6 bases at J, with 5 bases between the two ends. CDR3 amino acids: CASSLLENTIYF. The CDR3, as DNA: TGTGCCAGCAGCTTACTAGAAAACACCATATATTTT.

This clone was seen once. The chain has TRBV5-1 and TRBJ2-5; 9 positions agree with TRBD1. The CDR3 covers 15 residues. V shed 0 bases and J 4 bases; nucleotides not matched to a gene: 4. The germline V gene has CDR1 SGHRS and CDR2 YFSETQ. The CDR3 loop reads CASSLGLQGAETQYF. The CDR3 region has the DNA TGCGCCAGCAGCTTGGGGTTACAGGGGGCAGAGACCCAGTACTTC.

The genes are TRBV10-3 and TRBJ1-4; D might be TRBD1 (5 bases). Germline CDR1 is ENHRY and CDR2 is SYGVKD. The CDR3 has 15 amino acids. Trimming took off 2 bases at V and 7 bases at J, with 14 bases between the two ends. CDR3 amino acids: CAISEDGGGGEKLFF. The CDR3 region has the DNA TGTGCCATCAGTGAGGACGGGGGAGGCGGTGAAAAACTGTTTTTT.

As DNA, the CDR3 is TGCGCCAGCAGTAGCCGGACTGCTCCCAATGAGCAGTTCTTC. Translated, it gives CASSSRTAPNEQFF. This rearrangement joins TRBV10-2 to TRBJ2-1; TRBD2 is a possible D gene (5 bases). This CDR3 region has 14 residues. V was shortened by 5 bases and J by 6 bases, with 14 bases between the two germline ends. Germline loops: CDR1 WSHSY, CDR2 SAAADI.

This clone is a singleton in its sample. V and J are TRBV6-5 and TRBJ2-7; D might be TRBD1 (6 bases). Germline assignment: CDR1 MNHEY and CDR2 SVGAGI. V gave up 4 bases and J gave up 3 bases, with 7 bases separating them. This CDR3 comprises 12 residues. The CDR3 sequence is CASSSTGYEQYF. Written as DNA, the CDR3 is TGTGCCAGCAGTTCGACAGGCTACGAGCAGTACTTC.

The genes are TRBV2 and TRBJ1-1; tentatively, D is TRBD1 (6 bases). CDR1 and CDR2 (germline): SNHLY, FYNNEI. V shed 8 bases and J shed 1 base, with 11 bases lying between them. This CDR3 has 13 residues. CDR3 sequence reads: CASSMDRNTEAFF. The CDR3 coding sequence is TGTGCCAGCTCGATGGACAGGAACACTGAAGCTTTCTTT.

V and J are TRBV18 and TRBJ2-7, with D perhaps matching TRBD2 (5 bases). V was trimmed by 0 bases and J by 4 bases, leaving 16 bases between them. Germline V gene sequence: CDR1 KGHSH, CDR2 LQKENI. The CDR3 is 16 amino acids. The CDR3 loop is CASSPPGGRNTYEQYF. In nucleotides, the CDR3 is TGTGCCAGCTCACCACCGGGCGGGCGCAACACGTACGAGCAGTACTTC.

The chain combines TRBV7-9 with TRBJ2-7, with 8 bases fitting TRBD1. Trimming removed 3 bases from V and 5 bases from J; junction bases left unmatched: 6. Germline V CDR1 and CDR2: SEHNR, FQNEAQ (reference sequence). This CDR3 region has 14 residues. CDR3 in amino acids: CASSFQGAGHEQYF. CDR3 nucleotide sequence: TGTGCCAGCAGCTTTCAGGGGGCGGGCCACGAGCAGTACTTC.

The rearrangement joins TRBV5-1 to TRBJ1-2, with 9 bases fitting TRBD1. Trimming removed 0 bases from V and 7 bases from J; junction bases left unmatched: 4. The CDR3 is 14 residues long. Germline V gives CDR1 SGHRS, CDR2 YFSETQ. The CDR3 spells CASSLGADRGGYTF. DNA for the CDR3: TGCGCCAGCAGCTTGGGTGCGGACAGGGGTGGCTACACCTTC.

The chain combines TRBV4-3 with TRBJ2-1; TRBD1 aligns across 7 bases. This CDR3 region has 18 residues. CDR1 LGHNA and CDR2 YSLEER come from the germline V gene. With V trimmed by 1 base and J by 8 bases, 17 bases remained unmatched. The CDR3 here is CASSQGGYAGGIGDEQFF. In DNA form, the CDR3 reads TGCGCCAGCAGCCAAGGGGGGTACGCAGGGGGTATTGGCGATGAGCAGTTCTTC.

The chain is built from TRBV2 and TRBJ1-4; D may be TRBD1 (5 bases). Germline V lookup: CDR1 SNHLY, CDR2 FYNNEI. Between the trimmed V and J ends, which lost 6 bases and 4 bases, there was a span of 12 bases. This CDR3 region has 14 residues. As DNA, the CDR3 is TGTGCCAGCAGAGTAGACAGCTTTAATGAAAAACTGTTTTTT. Its translation: CASRVDSFNEKLFF.

This chain joins TRBV10-1 and TRBJ2-1, with a weak D call TRBD1 (6 bases). CDR1 is WNHNN and CDR2 is SYGVQD in the germline V gene (reference sequence). The ends were cut back, 0 bases at V and 7 bases at J, with 7 bases in the middle. The CDR3 is 13 amino acids. The CDR3, as DNA: TGCGCCAGCAGTGAGTCGCAGGGGAATGAGCAGTTCTTC. This sequence encodes CASSESQGNEQFF.

This chain uses TRBV2 with TRBJ1-2, with a tentative D call TRBD1 (6 bases). This CDR3 contains 11 residues. Deletions cut 3 bases from V and 7 bases from J, with 6 bases between. Germline loops: CDR1 SNHLY, CDR2 FYNNEI. In DNA, the CDR3 is TGTGCCAGCAGTGAGGACAGTGGCTACACCTTC. Its translation is CASSEDSGYTF. The variable domain in full, completed from reference TRBV2 and TRBJ1-2, reads EPEVTQTPSHQVTQMGQEVILRCVPISNHLYFYWYRQILGQKVEFLVSFYNNEISEKSEIFDDQFSVERPDGSNFTLKIRSTKLEDSAMYFCASSEDSGYTFGSGTRLTVV.

V is TRBV27 and J is TRBJ2-2; TRBD2 might be the D (7 bases). The CDR3 loop spans 18 amino acids. Per germline, CDR1 MNHEY and CDR2 SMNVEV (reference sequence). Trimming stripped 7 bases from V and 2 bases from J, with 23 bases between. CDR3 in amino acids: CASTPWGGPNLNTGELFF. In DNA form, the CDR3 reads TGTGCCAGCACCCCTTGGGGGGGGCCCAACCTTAACACCGGGGAGCTGTTTTTT.

The chain links TRBV9 to TRBJ2-3; 10 bases agree with TRBD1. Unmatched junction bases numbered 17, after V lost 4 bases and J lost 0 bases. In germline, CDR1 is SGDLS, CDR2 YYNGEE. The length of the CDR3 is 20 residues. The chain's CDR3 is CASSPYLPGQGITSTDTQYF. CDR3 in DNA: TGTGCCAGCAGCCCGTACCTCCCGGGACAGGGGATTACTAGCACAGATACGCAGTATTTT.

The chain uses TRBV7-2 and TRBJ2-2, with 8 bases identical to TRBD2. Germline loops: CDR1 SGHTA, CDR2 FQGNSA. This CDR3 spans 15 amino acids. The V and J ends lost 3 bases and 3 bases, in that order; junction bases with no gene match: 3. CDR3 sequence reads: CASSFYSGDTGELFF. The CDR3 DNA reads TGTGCCAGCAGCTTCTATAGCGGGGACACCGGGGAGCTGTTTTTT.

The CDR3 DNA reads TGTGCCAGCAGTCCCGTAGCGGGGGGGTACAATGAGCAGTTCTTC. It specifies CASSPVAGGYNEQFF. The rearrangement uses TRBV6-5 and TRBJ2-1; 11 nucleotides agree with TRBD2. J was trimmed by 4 bases and V by 5 bases; bases with no gene match: 4. The germline CDR1 and CDR2 sequences are MNHEY and SVGAGI. CDR3 length equals 15 residues.

CDR3 coding DNA: TGCAGTGCTAGTGGCAGGGGAAGCACAGATACGCAGTATTTT. Protein sequence: CSASGRGSTDTQYF. The genes are TRBV20-1 and TRBJ2-3, with D possibly TRBD1 on 6 matching bases. Germline-derived CDR1 and CDR2 are DFQATT and SNEGSKA (reference sequence). The CDR3 length is 14 residues. V was clipped by 3 bases and J by 0 bases, with 10 bases between them.

The table lists this clone with many counts. V gene TRBV21-1 combines with J gene TRBJ1-5; the table's D gene call, TRBD1, was not cross checked with the DNA. TRBV21-1 is deemed a pseudogene. The CDR3 has 17 amino acids. CDR3 sequence: CASLPTGGEEGNQPQHF. CDR3 nucleotides: TGTGCCAGCCTCCCGACAGGGGGCGAGGAGGGCAATCAGCCCCAGCATTTT.

This clone occurred once. This sequence joins TRBV2 and TRBJ1-1; tentatively, D is TRBD1 (5 bases). The V and J ends lost 5 bases and 0 bases respectively, with 13 bases between them. The CDR3 is made up of 15 amino acids. The germline V gene has CDR1 SNHLY and CDR2 FYNNEI. This CDR3 reads CASSSYGALNTEAFF. CDR3 nucleotides: TGTGCCAGCAGTTCCTATGGGGCCCTGAACACTGAAGCTTTCTTT. Full variable domain (remainder filled in from reference TRBV2 and TRBJ1-1): EPEVTQTPSHQVTQMGQEVILRCVPISNHLYFYWYRQILGQKVEFLVSFYNNEISEKSEIFDDQFSVERPDGSNFTLKIRSTKLEDSAMYFCASSSYGALNTEAFFGQGTRLTVV.

This chain joins TRBV6-6 and TRBJ2-1; TRBD2 might be the D (6 bases). V dropped 3 bases and J dropped 0 bases, with 9 bases sitting between them. The CDR3 is made up of 15 amino acids. Looked up from germline, CDR1 is MNHNY and CDR2 is SVGAGI (reference sequence). In nucleotides, the CDR3 is TGTGCCAGCAGTTATGACGGGAGCTCCTACAATGAGCAGTTCTTC. Protein product: CASSYDGSSYNEQFF.

In this sample, this clone turned up once. This chain joins TRBV5-1 and TRBJ2-7; D is perhaps TRBD1 (5 bases). The CDR3 consists of 15 residues. The V end lost 4 bases, the J end lost 5 bases, and 19 bases lay between the germline ends. CDR1 SGHRS and CDR2 YFSETQ come from the germline V gene. The CDR3 loop reads CASSPTWGQRNEQYF. The CDR3 coding sequence is TGCGCCAGCAGCCCTACTTGGGGCCAAAGGAACGAGCAGTACTTC.

This chain connects TRBV19 to TRBJ2-7; 7 nucleotides match TRBD1. Per the germline V gene, CDR1 is LNHDA and CDR2 is SQIVND (reference sequence). The V and J ends lost 1 base and 0 bases, in that order; junction bases with no gene match: 9. The CDR3 extends over 17 amino acids. The CDR3 region has the DNA TGTGCCAGTAGTATAGGTTATTTTAGGACAGGCTCCTACGAGCAGTACTTC. Translation gives CASSIGYFRTGSYEQYF.

The chain's CDR3 is CASRGLAGDNEQFF. The CDR3 DNA reads as TGTGCCAGCAGAGGGCTAGCGGGGGACAATGAGCAGTTCTTC. The chain carries TRBV7-9 and TRBJ2-1; 10 bases match TRBD2. Trimming at V came to 6 bases and at J to 5 bases, leaving 4 bases not matched to a gene. The V gene's germline CDR1 is SEHNR and CDR2 FQNEAQ (reference sequence). This CDR3 contains 14 residues.

V is TRBV9 and J is TRBJ1-1; 8 nucleotides line up with TRBD1. Losses at the gene ends were 3 bases for V and 1 base for J; bases not matched to a gene: 5. Per the germline V gene, CDR1 is SGDLS and CDR2 is YYNGEE. The CDR3 sequence is 15 residues long. DNA of the CDR3: TGTGCCAGCAGCGCGCGGGACAGGACGAACACTGAAGCTTTCTTT. Translating it yields CASSARDRTNTEAFF.